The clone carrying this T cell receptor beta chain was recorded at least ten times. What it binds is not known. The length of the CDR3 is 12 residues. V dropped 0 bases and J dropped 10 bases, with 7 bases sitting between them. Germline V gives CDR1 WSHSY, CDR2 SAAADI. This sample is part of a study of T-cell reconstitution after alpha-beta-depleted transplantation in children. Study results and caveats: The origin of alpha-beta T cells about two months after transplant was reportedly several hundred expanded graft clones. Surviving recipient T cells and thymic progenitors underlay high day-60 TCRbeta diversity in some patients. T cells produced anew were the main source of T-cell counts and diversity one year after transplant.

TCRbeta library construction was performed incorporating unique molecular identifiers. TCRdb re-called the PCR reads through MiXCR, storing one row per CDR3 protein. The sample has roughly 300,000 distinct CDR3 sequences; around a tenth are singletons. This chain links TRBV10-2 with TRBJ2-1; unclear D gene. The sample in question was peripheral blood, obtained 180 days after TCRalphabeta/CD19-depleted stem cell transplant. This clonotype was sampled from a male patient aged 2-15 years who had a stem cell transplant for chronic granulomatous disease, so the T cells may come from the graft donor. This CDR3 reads CASSESTEEQFF. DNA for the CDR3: TGCGCCAGCAGTGAGTCGACGGAGGAGCAGTTCTTC.